Described below is a single T cell receptor (beta chain) sequence and its context. Antigen: not known. These data belong to a study of shared clonotypes between healthy human individuals. Findings and caveats of the study: Blood was the sole source, and tissue repertoires probably differ.

The data were produced by immunoSEQ multiplex PCR, yet TCRdb's version contains in-frame clones alone and is incomplete. The table includes millions of clones, about 95% detected once. Only CD45RO-negative cells positively selected for CCR7 counted as naive CD8 cells, so terminally differentiated effector memory CD45RA+ cells were excluded. Germline V CDR1 and CDR2: MNHEY, SVGAGI. This CDR3 spans 13 amino acids. The junction had 8 bases not matched to a gene; V was cut back by 5 bases and J by 8 bases. Sequencing was done on a sample of naive CD8+ T cells sorted from blood. The rearrangement joins TRBV6-5 to TRBJ1-1; 7 bases map to TRBD1. The receptor was isolated from a man between 18 and 35 years old in good health. For the CDR3, the DNA is TGTGCCAGCAGTCTTAGTGGGACAGCCGAAGCTTTCTTT. Translation gives CASSLSGTAEAFF.